The 2 T cell receptor beta chains presented below share a single source sample, sequenced in a study of blood T cell repertoires in COVID-19. Profiled with immunoSEQ multiplex PCR; TCRdb holds only in-frame clones, not every one. Of around 180,000 clones listed, approximately 92% are singletons. Sequenced material: PBMCs or T cells enriched from blood (not recorded which). These receptors were collected from a woman in her forties with acute COVID-19.

The genes are TRBV12-5 and TRBJ2-7; D may be TRBD1 (5 bases). The CDR3 loop spans 15 amino acids. The V end lost 0 bases, the J end lost 0 bases, and 9 bases lay between the germline ends. Looked up from germline, CDR1 is LGHNT and CDR2 is FRNRAP. The CDR3 coding sequence is TGTGCTAGTGGTTTGGTCAGGGCCCCCTCCTACGAGCAGTACTTC. As protein: CASGLVRAPSYEQYF.

The chain is built from TRBV7-9 and TRBJ2-7; TRBD1 matches at 7 bases. Germline assignment: CDR1 SEHNR and CDR2 FQNEAQ (reference sequence). This CDR3 spans 14 amino acids. V lost 1 base to trimming and J lost 4 bases; unmatched junction nucleotides: 4. The CDR3 coding sequence is TGTGCCAGCAGCTTAGTAGACAGGGAGTACGAGCAGTACTTC. The encoded protein is CASSLVDREYEQYF.